Listed below are T cell receptor beta chains from one sample, sequenced in a study of blood T cell repertoires in COVID-19. Assay used: immunoSEQ multiplex PCR; TCRdb lists only in-frame clones, some missing. The sample yields roughly 310,000 clones, roughly 90% seen once. The sequenced sample was peripheral blood. These TCRs come from a woman between 25 and 40 years old with COVID-19, enrolled during active disease. Each CDR3 is given with its conserved first and last residue. The order of the fields is D gene, V gene, J gene, clone size, CDR3 DNA, CDR3 protein. The D gene is left open where the match is weak. Only part of the rows carry a size: once, few, many, or a class if the clone is expanded.

TRBD1,TRBV6-5,TRBJ1-6,.,TGTGCCAGCAGTTACACCGGGACAGGGCTTAATTCACCCCTCCACTTT,CASSYTGTGLNSPLHF
.,TRBV2,TRBJ1-1,.,TGTGCCAGCACTGAGCAGGAGGGTAGGACTGAAGCTTTCTTT,CASTEQEGRTEAFF
TRBD1,TRBV30,TRBJ2-1,.,TGTGCCTGGAGTGAACCTTCCGGGACAGCCTACAATGAGCAGTTCTTC,CAWSEPSGTAYNEQFF
TRBD2,TRBV5-4,TRBJ2-1,.,TGTGCCAGCAGCTTGGAGGGACTAGGGTACAATGAGCAGTTCTTC,CASSLEGLGYNEQFF
TRBD2,TRBV7-9,TRBJ2-3,.,TGTGCCAGCAGCTTACGTCGGAAGTCGGGACTAGCGGTTTATCATACGCAGTATTTT,CASSLRRKSGLAVYHTQYF
.,TRBV6-5,TRBJ2-7,.,TGTGCCAGCAGTTCAACTACATACGAGCAGTACTTC,CASSSTTYEQYF
.,TRBV28,TRBJ1-1,.,TGTGCCAGCAGTTTCGCCGGTGAGACTGAAGCTTTCTTT,CASSFAGETEAFF
.,TRBV30,TRBJ2-5,.,TGTGCCTGGAGTGGGGCGTACCAAGAGACCCAGTACTTC,CAWSGAYQETQYF
.,TRBV18,TRBJ2-1,.,TGTGCCAGCTCCCGATTCCGGGACAACCCCCATGAGCAGTTCTTC,CASSRFRDNPHEQFF
.,TRBV9,TRBJ1-3,once,TGTGCCAGCAGCACTCATCAGGGTAACTCTGGAAACACCATATATTTT,CASSTHQGNSGNTIYF